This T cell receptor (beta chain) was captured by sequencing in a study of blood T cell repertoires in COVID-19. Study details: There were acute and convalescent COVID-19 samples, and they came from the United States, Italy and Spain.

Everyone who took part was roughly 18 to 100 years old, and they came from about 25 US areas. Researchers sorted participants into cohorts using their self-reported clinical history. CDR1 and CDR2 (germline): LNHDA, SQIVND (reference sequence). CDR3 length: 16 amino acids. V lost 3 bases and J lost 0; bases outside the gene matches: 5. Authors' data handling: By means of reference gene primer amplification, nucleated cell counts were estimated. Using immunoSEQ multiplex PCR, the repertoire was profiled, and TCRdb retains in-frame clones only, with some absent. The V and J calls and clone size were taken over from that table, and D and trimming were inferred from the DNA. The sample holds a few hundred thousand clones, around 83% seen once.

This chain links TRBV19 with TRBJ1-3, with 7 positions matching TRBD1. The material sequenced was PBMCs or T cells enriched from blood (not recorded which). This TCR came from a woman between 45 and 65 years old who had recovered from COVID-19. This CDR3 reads CASSIPGQLSGNTIYF. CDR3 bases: TGTGCCAGTAGTATTCCGGGACAGCTCTCTGGAAACACCATATATTTT.